This T cell receptor (beta chain) was captured by sequencing in a study of shared clonotypes between healthy human individuals. Sequenced by immunoSEQ multiplex PCR; TCRdb stores in-frame clones only, minus some. Here the sample spans some 2,400,000 clones, around 95% being singletons. Germline loops: CDR1 MRHNA, CDR2 SNTAGT. After removal of 0 bases from V and 0 bases from J, the junction contained 3 bases not matched to a gene. CDR3 length equals 17 residues. Sequenced: naive CD4+ T cells sorted from blood. Subset noted: CD45RA+ positively selected. J is TRBJ2-5 and V is TRBV6-4; 11 nucleotides align to TRBD2. This receptor was identified in a man aged 18 to 29 in good health. The CDR3 region has the DNA TGTGCCAGCAGTGACTCTGCTAGCGGGGGGTACCAAGAGACCCAGTACTTC. The encoded protein is CASSDSASGGYQETQYF.